This T cell receptor beta chain appears in the sequencing data of a study of OX40 agonist ivuxolimab in advanced cancers. Here immunoSEQ multiplex PCR was the method, and the copy in TCRdb shows in-frame clones only, minus some. The sample yields 65,000 to 75,000 clones, around 89% seen once. Germline V CDR1 and CDR2: KGHSY, FQNENV. This CDR3 comprises 14 residues. Trimming removed 4 bases at V and 5 bases at J, with 14 bases between. The chain carries TRBV16 and TRBJ1-1; no definite D call. The sequenced sample was CD4+ or CD8+ T cells sorted from blood, obtained in a trial of the OX40 agonist ivuxolimab. The origin of this receptor is an adult with an advanced solid tumor such as melanoma, head and neck, liver or kidney cancer. The CDR3 sequence: CASSPTKGETEAFF. The CDR3 DNA reads as TGTGCCAGCAGCCCGACCAAGGGTGAGACTGAAGCTTTCTTT.